This T cell receptor beta chain was recorded in a study of T cells after yellow fever vaccination. The CDR3 runs to 15 residues. Germline V gene data show CDR1 as ENHRY and CDR2 as SYGVKD. V lost 2 bases and J lost 1, with 9 bases in between. TCRdb recomputed calls from the 5' RACE reads with MiXCR, one row per CDR3 protein. The sample gives 350,000 to 450,000 distinct CDR3 sequences, roughly 20% of which show up once; over 15% is in the top ten. The sequencing used PBMCs, collected before the yellow fever booster vaccination. V gene TRBV10-3 combines with J gene TRBJ2-1; possible D gene TRBD2, 6 bases. This clonotype was sampled from a man aged 18 to 29 who received the YFV17D yellow fever vaccine. The CDR3 sequence: CAISEGTYSYNEQFF. The CDR3 nucleotides are TGTGCCATCAGTGAGGGGACTTATTCCTACAATGAGCAGTTCTTC.